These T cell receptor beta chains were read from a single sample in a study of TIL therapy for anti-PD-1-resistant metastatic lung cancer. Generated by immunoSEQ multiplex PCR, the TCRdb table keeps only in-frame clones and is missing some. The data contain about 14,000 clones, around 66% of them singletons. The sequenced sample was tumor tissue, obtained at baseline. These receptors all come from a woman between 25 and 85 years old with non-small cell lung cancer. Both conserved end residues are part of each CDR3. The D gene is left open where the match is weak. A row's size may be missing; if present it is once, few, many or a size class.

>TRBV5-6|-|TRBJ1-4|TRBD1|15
CASSLETGTGEKLFF
TGTGCCAGCAGCTTGGAGACAGGGACGGGTGAAAAACTGTTTTTT
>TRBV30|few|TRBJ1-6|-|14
CAWSVWRGGSPLHF
TGTGCCTGGAGTGTTTGGAGGGGTGGTTCACCCCTCCACTTT
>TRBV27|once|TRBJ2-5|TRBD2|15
CASSFWASGQETQYF
TGTGCCAGCAGTTTTTGGGCTAGCGGCCAAGAGACCCAGTACTTC
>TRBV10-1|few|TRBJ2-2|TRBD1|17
CASSEYWQGAWTGELFF
TGCGCCAGCAGTGAGTATTGGCAGGGGGCGTGGACCGGGGAGCTGTTTTTT
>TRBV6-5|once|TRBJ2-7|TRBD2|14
CASSQGLGGSEQYF
TGTGCCAGCAGCCAGGGACTAGGAGGCTCCGAGCAGTACTTC
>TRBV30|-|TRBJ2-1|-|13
CAWSPSPYNEQFF
TGTGCCTGGAGTCCTTCCCCATACAATGAGCAGTTCTTC
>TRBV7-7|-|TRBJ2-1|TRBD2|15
CASSFRLAGPNEQFF
TGTGCCAGCAGCTTTAGACTAGCGGGTCCCAATGAGCAGTTCTTC
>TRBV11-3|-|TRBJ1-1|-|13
CASSLQEDTEAFF
TGTGCCAGCAGCTTACAGGAAGACACTGAAGCTTTCTTT
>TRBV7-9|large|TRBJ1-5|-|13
CASSLSEGQPQHF
TGTGCCAGCAGCTTATCGGAAGGACAGCCCCAGCATTTT
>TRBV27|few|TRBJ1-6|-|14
CASSFRTAGSPLHF
TGTGCCAGCAGTTTTCGGACGGCGGGGTCACCCCTCCACTTT
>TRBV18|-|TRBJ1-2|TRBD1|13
CASSAGTGGGYTF
TGTGCCAGCTCGGCCGGGACAGGGGGCGGCTACACCTTC
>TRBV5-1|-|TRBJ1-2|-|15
CASSLDPVINYGYTF
TGCGCCAGCAGCTTGGACCCAGTAATTAACTATGGCTACACCTTC
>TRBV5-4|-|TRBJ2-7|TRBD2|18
CASSLPHGLAGVNDEQYF
TGTGCCAGCAGCTTGCCCCATGGACTAGCGGGAGTAAATGACGAGCAGTACTTC
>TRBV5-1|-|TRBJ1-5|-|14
CASSAGTLNQPQHF
TGCGCCAGCAGCGCCGGGACCCTGAATCAGCCCCAGCATTTT
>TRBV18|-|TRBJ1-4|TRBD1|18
CASSPPTTGGRRDEKLFF
TGTGCCAGCTCACCACCGACGACAGGGGGGCGGCGTGATGAAAAACTGTTTTTT
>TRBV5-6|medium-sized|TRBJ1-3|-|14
CASSLGVSGNTIYF
TGTGCCAGCAGCTTGGGAGTTTCTGGAAACACCATATATTTT
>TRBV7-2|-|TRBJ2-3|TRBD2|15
CASSTGLGNTDTQYF
TGTGCCAGCAGCACCGGACTAGGAAACACAGATACGCAGTATTTT
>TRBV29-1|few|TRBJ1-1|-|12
CSVGRGLTEAFF
TGCAGCGTTGGCCGGGGACTCACTGAAGCTTTCTTT
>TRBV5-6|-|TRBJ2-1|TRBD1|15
CASSSDRGRDNEQFF
TGTGCCAGCAGCTCGGACAGGGGGCGCGACAATGAGCAGTTCTTC
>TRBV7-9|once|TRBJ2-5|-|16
CASSLQGIGGRETQYF
TGTGCCAGCAGCCTACAGGGTATAGGTGGACGGGAGACCCAGTACTTC
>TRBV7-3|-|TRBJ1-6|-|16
CASSTNSGSYNSPLHF
TGTGCCAGCAGCACCAATTCTGGCTCCTATAATTCACCCCTCCACTTT
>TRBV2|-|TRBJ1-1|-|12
CASSPRGGAAFF
TGTGCCAGCAGCCCAAGGGGGGGAGCGGCTTTCTTT
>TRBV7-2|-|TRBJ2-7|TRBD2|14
CASSSSGGPYEQYF
TGTGCCAGCAGCTCTAGCGGGGGACCCTACGAGCAGTACTTC
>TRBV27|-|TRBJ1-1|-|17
CASSLSRGRLMNTEAFF
TGTGCCAGCAGTTTATCGCGGGGGCGCCTCATGAACACTGAAGCTTTCTTT
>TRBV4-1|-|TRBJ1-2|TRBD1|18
CASSQNPGQQNRLYGYTF
TGCGCCAGCAGCCAGAATCCGGGACAGCAAAACCGACTATATGGCTACACCTTC
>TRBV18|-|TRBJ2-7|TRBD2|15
CASSPGTSGTYEQYF
TGTGCCAGCTCACCGGGCACTAGCGGGACCTACGAGCAGTACTTC
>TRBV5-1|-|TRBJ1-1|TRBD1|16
CASSTRQGLLNTEAFF
TGCGCCAGCAGCACCCGACAGGGGCTATTGAACACTGAAGCTTTCTTT
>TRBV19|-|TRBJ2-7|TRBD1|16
CASSMGGTGTLREQYF
TGTGCCAGTAGTATGGGCGGGACAGGTACCTTACGCGAGCAGTACTTC
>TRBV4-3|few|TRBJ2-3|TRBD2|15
CASSQAGGPTDTQYF
TGCGCCAGCAGCCAAGCGGGGGGGCCAACAGATACGCAGTATTTT
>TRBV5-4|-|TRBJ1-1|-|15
CASSFPSRRGTEAFF
TGTGCCAGCAGCTTCCCGTCCCGGCGGGGCACTGAAGCTTTCTTT
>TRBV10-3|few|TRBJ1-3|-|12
CAISGDLYTIYF
TGTGCCATCAGTGGCGACCTTTACACCATATATTTT
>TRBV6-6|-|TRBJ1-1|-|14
CASIIGTSNTEAFF
TGTGCCAGCATCATCGGGACATCGAACACTGAAGCTTTCTTT
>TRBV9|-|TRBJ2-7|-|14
CASSPSTLSYEQYF
TGTGCCAGCAGTCCTTCGACACTTTCCTACGAGCAGTACTTC
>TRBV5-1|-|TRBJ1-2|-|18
CASSLVGTASLVGYGYTF
TGCGCCAGCAGCTTGGTCGGGACGGCATCCCTGGTGGGCTATGGCTACACCTTC
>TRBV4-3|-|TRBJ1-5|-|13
CASSQDLGQPQHF
TGCGCCAGCAGCCAAGATCTTGGTCAGCCCCAGCATTTT
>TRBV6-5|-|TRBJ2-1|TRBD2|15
CASRALAGPYNEQFF
TGTGCCAGCAGAGCCCTAGCGGGACCCTACAATGAGCAGTTCTTC
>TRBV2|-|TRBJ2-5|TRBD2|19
CASRKRSHPGWGEGETQYF
TGTGCCAGCAGGAAAAGATCCCACCCAGGTTGGGGGGAGGGAGAGACCCAGTACTTC
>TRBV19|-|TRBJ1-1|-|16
CASSILGGGGGTEAFF
TGTGCCAGTAGTATATTGGGGGGCGGAGGGGGCACTGAAGCTTTCTTT
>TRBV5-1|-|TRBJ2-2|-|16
CASSLWGTPNTGELFF
TGCGCCAGCAGCTTGTGGGGGACACCAAACACCGGGGAGCTGTTTTTT
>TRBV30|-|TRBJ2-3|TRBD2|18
CAWSVFSGTSGTTDTQYF
TGTGCCTGGAGTGTATTTTCTGGGACTAGCGGAACCACAGATACGCAGTATTTT
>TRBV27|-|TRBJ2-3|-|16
CASSPFSGGAPDTQYF
TGTGCCAGCAGTCCCTTCTCAGGGGGGGCCCCAGATACGCAGTATTTT
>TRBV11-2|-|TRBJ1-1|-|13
CASTRGRNTEAFF
TGTGCCAGCACCAGGGGCAGGAACACTGAAGCTTTCTTT
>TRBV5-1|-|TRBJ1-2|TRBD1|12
CASSWQGEGYTF
TGCGCCAGCAGCTGGCAGGGGGAAGGCTACACCTTC
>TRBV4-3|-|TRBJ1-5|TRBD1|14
CASSRDRDYQPQHF
TGCGCCAGCAGCCGCGACAGGGATTATCAGCCCCAGCATTTT
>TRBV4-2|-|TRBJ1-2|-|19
CASSQESFRGTEENYGYTF
TGTGCCAGCAGCCAAGAGTCCTTTAGGGGGACCGAAGAGAACTATGGCTACACCTTC
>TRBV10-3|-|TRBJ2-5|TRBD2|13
CAIGPSGGETQYF
TGTGCCATCGGGCCGAGCGGGGGGGAGACCCAGTACTTC
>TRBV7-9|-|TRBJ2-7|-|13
CASSARRGNEQYF
TGTGCCAGCAGCGCCCGGAGGGGGAACGAGCAGTACTTC
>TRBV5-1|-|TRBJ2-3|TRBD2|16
CASSLRLAGESDTQYF
TGCGCCAGCAGTTTAAGACTAGCGGGAGAAAGTGATACGCAGTATTTT
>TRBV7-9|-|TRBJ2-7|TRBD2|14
CASSYTGGSYEQYF
TGTGCCAGCAGCTATACTGGCGGGAGCTACGAGCAGTACTTC